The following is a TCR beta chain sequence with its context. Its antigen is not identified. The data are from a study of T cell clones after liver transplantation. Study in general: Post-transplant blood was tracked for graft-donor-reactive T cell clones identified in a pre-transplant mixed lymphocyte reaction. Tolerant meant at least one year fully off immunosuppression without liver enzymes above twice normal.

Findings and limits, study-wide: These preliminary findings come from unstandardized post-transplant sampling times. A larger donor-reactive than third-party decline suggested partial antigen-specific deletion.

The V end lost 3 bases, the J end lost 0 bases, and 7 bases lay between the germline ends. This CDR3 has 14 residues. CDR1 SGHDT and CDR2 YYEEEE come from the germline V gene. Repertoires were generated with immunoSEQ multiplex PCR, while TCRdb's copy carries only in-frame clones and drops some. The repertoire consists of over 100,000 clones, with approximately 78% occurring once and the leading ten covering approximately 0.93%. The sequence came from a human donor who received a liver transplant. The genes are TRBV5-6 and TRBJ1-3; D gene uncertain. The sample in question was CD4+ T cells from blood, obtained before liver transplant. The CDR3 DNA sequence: TGTGCCAGCAGCTCGGGGTCCTCTGGAAACACCATATATTTT. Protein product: CASSSGSSGNTIYF.